The rows below give T cell receptor beta chains drawn from one sample of a study of T cell responses to AZD1222 COVID-19 vaccine. TCRdb's copy holds only in-frame clones and misses some; the assay was immunoSEQ multiplex PCR. The table records roughly 140,000 clones, roughly 90% of them present only once. Sequenced material: peripheral blood, taken on day 0 of AZD1222 vaccination. Receptor source: an adult in good health. Both conserved end residues are part of each CDR3. Fields, in order: V gene, clone size, D gene, J gene, CDR3 DNA, CDR3 protein. A D gene is named only where the DNA matches it firmly. Clone size is given for some rows only: seen once, a few or many times, or a class if the clone is expanded.

TRBV12-3/TRBV12-4	NA	NA	TRBJ2-3	TGTGCCAGCAGTCGTAGGGGCACAGATACGCAGTATTTT	CASSRRGTDTQYF
TRBV5-6	NA	NA	TRBJ1-1	TGTGCCAGCAGCTTGGAACAAGACCGGGTTAACACTGAAGCTTTCTTT	CASSLEQDRVNTEAFF
TRBV5-3	NA	TRBD1	TRBJ2-1	TGTGCCAGAAGTTCAGGCAAACTCCGGACAGGGAAAAACAATGAGCAGTTCTTC	CARSSGKLRTGKNNEQFF
TRBV27	NA	TRBD2	TRBJ2-1	TGTGCCAGCAGTCCCCTCATAGTAGCGGGAGGCTTCTACAATGAGCAGTTCTTC	CASSPLIVAGGFYNEQFF
TRBV7-9	NA	TRBD2	TRBJ2-1	TGTGCCAGCAGTGACGGGACTAGCGGACGAAGCTCCTACAATGAGCAGTTCTTC	CASSDGTSGRSSYNEQFF
TRBV30	NA	NA	TRBJ2-5	TGTGCCTGGAGCCCACGTCTGGGCATCCTTCCTCGAGAGACCCAGTACTTC	CAWSPRLGILPRETQYF
TRBV7-2	NA	TRBD1	TRBJ1-1	TGTGCCAGCAGCTTAGACAGGGGGTCCGATGAAGCTTTCTTT	CASSLDRGSDEAFF
TRBV29-1	NA	TRBD2	TRBJ2-1	TGCAGCGTTGAGGGGACTAGCGGACTTCCTTACAATGAGCAGTTCTTC	CSVEGTSGLPYNEQFF
TRBV27	once	NA	TRBJ2-5	TGTGCCAGCAGCCCGGACAGTCAAGAGACCCAGTACTTC	CASSPDSQETQYF
TRBV11-3	NA	NA	TRBJ1-1	TGTGCCAGCAGCCCTTGGTCGGGGGCTGGTGACACTGAAGCTTTCTTT	CASSPWSGAGDTEAFF
TRBV5-1	NA	TRBD2	TRBJ2-7	TGCGCCAGCAGCTTAGCGGGAGGGCCGTCGTACGAGCAGTACTTC	CASSLAGGPSYEQYF
TRBV2	NA	TRBD1	TRBJ1-2	TGTGCCAGCAGTGAACTGCAGGGGGCGACTTATGGCTACACCTTC	CASSELQGATYGYTF
TRBV28	NA	NA	TRBJ2-1	TGTGCCAGCAGTCCCCGCATTGAGCAGTTCTTC	CASSPRIEQFF
TRBV9	NA	TRBD1	TRBJ2-7	TGTGCCAGCAGCCCCGTGACAGGGAGCTCCTACGAGCAGTACTTC	CASSPVTGSSYEQYF
TRBV28	NA	TRBD1	TRBJ1-5	TGTGCCAGCAGTTTTTTGGGGATGGACAGGGGAGGAGGCAATCAGCCCCAGCATTTT	CASSFLGMDRGGGNQPQHF
TRBV9	once	NA	TRBJ1-1	TGTGCCAGCAGCGTCAGGGGCACTGGCACTGAAGCTTTCTTT	CASSVRGTGTEAFF
TRBV28	NA	TRBD1	TRBJ1-1	TGTGCCAGCAGAACCAACAGGGGGAACACTGAAGCTTTCTTT	CASRTNRGNTEAFF
TRBV28	once	TRBD1	TRBJ1-2	TGTGCCAGCAGGGGACAGGGGGATGGCTACACCTTC	CASRGQGDGYTF
TRBV29-1	NA	NA	TRBJ1-3	TGCAGCGTTCATCAGGGACCTGGAAACACCATATATTTT	CSVHQGPGNTIYF
TRBV7-9	NA	NA	TRBJ1-5	TGTGCCTCCTCCGTCGAAAATCAGCCCCAGCATTTT	CASSVENQPQHF
TRBV24-1	NA	TRBD2	TRBJ2-5	TGTGCCACCAGTGACCCTAGGACTAGTGGGGAGACCCAGTACTTC	CATSDPRTSGETQYF
TRBV29-1	NA	NA	TRBJ1-3	TGCAGCGTTCCGGCAGGACCCTCTGGAAACACCATATATTTT	CSVPAGPSGNTIYF
TRBV25-1	NA	TRBD2	TRBJ2-1	TGTGCCAGCAGTGAATTCACCGGGACTAGGACGTACAATGAGCAGTTCTTC	CASSEFTGTRTYNEQFF
TRBV6-5	NA	TRBD2	TRBJ2-3	TGTGCCACCTTAGCGGGGATCAGCACAGATACGCAGTATTTT	CATLAGISTDTQYF
TRBV19	once	NA	TRBJ2-1	TGTGCCAGTAGTATAAGGGTTAAAGGCTACAATGAGCAGTTCTTC	CASSIRVKGYNEQFF
TRBV5-4	NA	NA	TRBJ1-1	TGTGCCAGCACCTGGACACCTAACACTGAAGCTTTCTTT	CASTWTPNTEAFF
TRBV7-7	NA	TRBD2	TRBJ2-1	TGTGCCAGCAGCTTCGGGGGGTCCAATGAGCAGTTCTTC	CASSFGGSNEQFF
TRBV24-1	once	NA	TRBJ1-1	TGTGCCACCAGTGTCGGACAGTCTGAAAACACTGAAGCTTTCTTT	CATSVGQSENTEAFF
TRBV12-5	NA	TRBD1	TRBJ2-1	TGTGCTAGTGGTTTGGGGGGACAGGGGGCGGTCGATGAGCAGTTCTTC	CASGLGGQGAVDEQFF
TRBV18	NA	NA	TRBJ1-5	TGTGCCAGCTCACCGCGGACGGATCAGCCCCAGCATTTT	CASSPRTDQPQHF
TRBV7-9	NA	TRBD1	TRBJ1-1	TGTGCCAGCAGCTCGGACAGGGGGCGGTTTTGGAAAAACACTGAAGCTTTCTTT	CASSSDRGRFWKNTEAFF
TRBV9	NA	NA	TRBJ1-2	TGTGCCAGCAGCGTAGCCCGGACGGGCGGGTATGGCTACACCTTC	CASSVARTGGYGYTF
TRBV2	NA	NA	TRBJ1-6	TGTGCCAGCAGCGTGGGGTCCGCGATAAACCTCGGTGGGCCCCTCCACTTT	CASSVGSAINLGGPLHF
TRBV3-1/TRBV3-2	NA	NA	TRBJ2-7	TGTGCCAGCAGCCAAAGGGGCGAGCAGTACTTC	CASSQRGEQYF
TRBV5-1	NA	TRBD2	TRBJ2-2	TGCGCCAGCAGCTCCGGGGGGTCGAACACCGGGGAGCTGTTTTTT	CASSSGGSNTGELFF
TRBV19	NA	NA	TRBJ2-2	TGTGCCAGTAGTCTTGGGGACTGGAGAACCGGGGAGCTGTTTTTT	CASSLGDWRTGELFF
TRBV5-1	NA	NA	TRBJ2-7	TGCGCCAGCAGCTTTGGACGGGCCTACGAGCAGTACTTC	CASSFGRAYEQYF
TRBV13	NA	NA	TRBJ1-1	TGTGCCAGCAGCTTAGGCCAGAACACTGAAGCTTTCTTT	CASSLGQNTEAFF
TRBV6-5	NA	TRBD1	TRBJ1-5	TGTGCCAGCAGCAACCGACAGGGGAGCAATCAGCCCCAGCATTTT	CASSNRQGSNQPQHF
TRBV27	NA	TRBD2	TRBJ2-7	TGTGCCAGCAGTTTTTACGGGAGGCCCTCCTACGAGCAGTACTTC	CASSFYGRPSYEQYF
TRBV18	NA	NA	TRBJ1-2	TGTGCCAGCTCACCGGGACTTCTAATGGGGATCTATGGCTACACCTTC	CASSPGLLMGIYGYTF
TRBV4-1	NA	NA	TRBJ1-4	TGCGCCAGCAGCCAAGATCGGGCGACTGCAACTAATGAAAAACTGTTTTTT	CASSQDRATATNEKLFF
TRBV7-7	NA	TRBD2	TRBJ2-1	TGTGCTAGCAGCTTGGGGACTAGTCTAGCCAATGAGCAGTTCTTC	CASSLGTSLANEQFF
TRBV18	NA	NA	TRBJ1-4	TGTGCCAGCTCATCAAGGACGGTTCGAGATGAAAAACTGTTTTTT	CASSSRTVRDEKLFF
TRBV10-3	NA	NA	TRBJ1-2	TGTGCCATCACTGATCCCGGACGGGACTATGGCTACACCTTC	CAITDPGRDYGYTF
TRBV29-1	NA	NA	TRBJ1-2	TGCAGCGTTTTAGACAGTGGCTATGGCTACACCTTC	CSVLDSGYGYTF
TRBV4-1	NA	NA	TRBJ2-7	TGCGCCAGCAGCCAAGATGGAGGCTTCGGATACGAGCAGTACTTC	CASSQDGGFGYEQYF
TRBV6-5	NA	NA	TRBJ1-2	TGTGCCAGCAGTTTATACTCAGGACCTACCTATGGCTACACCTTC	CASSLYSGPTYGYTF
TRBV30	NA	NA	TRBJ2-5	TGTGCCTGGAGTTATGGGCTGGGGGAGACCCAGTACTTC	CAWSYGLGETQYF
TRBV28	NA	TRBD1	TRBJ1-2	TGTGCCAGCAGTTTGGGACAGGGCCTGGCTGGCTACACCTTC	CASSLGQGLAGYTF
TRBV28	NA	NA	TRBJ2-1	TGTGCCAGCAGGGGGGCCTCCTACAATGAGCAGTTCTTC	CASRGASYNEQFF
TRBV7-8	NA	NA	TRBJ1-2	TGTGCCAGCAGCTTAGCAATTGGGTCTTGGAGGGACTATGGCTACACCTTC	CASSLAIGSWRDYGYTF
TRBV5-4	NA	TRBD2	TRBJ2-7	TGTGCCAGCAGCTTGGAGGCTAGCGGGACCTACGAGCAGTACTTC	CASSLEASGTYEQYF
TRBV5-1	once	NA	TRBJ1-1	TGCGCCAGCAGCAGTACAATTATGAACACTGAAGCTTTCTTT	CASSSTIMNTEAFF
TRBV4-1	NA	NA	TRBJ1-1	TGCGCCAGCAGCCAAGATCCAGGCTCGAACACTGAAGCTTTCTTT	CASSQDPGSNTEAFF
TRBV7-2	NA	TRBD1	TRBJ2-7	TGTGCCAGCAGCTTAGGGCAGGGGGTTTTTTACGAGCAGTACTTC	CASSLGQGVFYEQYF
TRBV5-4	NA	TRBD1	TRBJ1-3	TGTGCCAGCAGCTTGGTGGACAGGGGGAGAAACACCATATATTTT	CASSLVDRGRNTIYF